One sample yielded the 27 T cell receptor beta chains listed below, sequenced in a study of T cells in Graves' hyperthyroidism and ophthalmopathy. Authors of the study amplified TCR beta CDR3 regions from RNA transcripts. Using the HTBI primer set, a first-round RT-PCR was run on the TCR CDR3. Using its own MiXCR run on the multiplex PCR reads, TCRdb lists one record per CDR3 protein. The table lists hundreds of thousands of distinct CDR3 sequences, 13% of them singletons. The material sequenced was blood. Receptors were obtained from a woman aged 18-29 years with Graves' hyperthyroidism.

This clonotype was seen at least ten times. CDR3 DNA: TGTGCCAGCAGCGAGAGAGGGGAAAACACCGGGGAGCTGTTTTTT. It specifies CASSERGENTGELFF. This chain links TRBV3-1 with TRBJ2-2; D tentatively fits TRBD1 or TRBD2 (5 bases each). The CDR3 runs to 15 residues. The V and J ends lost 5 bases and 2 bases respectively, with 12 bases between them. The germline gives CDR1 LGHDT, CDR2 YNNKEL (reference sequence).

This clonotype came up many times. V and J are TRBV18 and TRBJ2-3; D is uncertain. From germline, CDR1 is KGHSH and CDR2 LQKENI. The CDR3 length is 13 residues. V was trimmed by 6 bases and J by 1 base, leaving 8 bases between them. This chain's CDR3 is CASSQSGTDTQYF. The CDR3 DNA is TGTGCCAGCTCCCAATCGGGCACAGATACGCAGTATTTT. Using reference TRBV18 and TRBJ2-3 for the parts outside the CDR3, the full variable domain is NAGVMQNPRHLVRRRGQEARLRCSPMKGHSHVYWYRQLPEEGLKFMVYLQKENIIDESGMPKERFSAEFPKEGPSILRIQQVVRGDSAAYFCASSQSGTDTQYFGPGTRLTVL.

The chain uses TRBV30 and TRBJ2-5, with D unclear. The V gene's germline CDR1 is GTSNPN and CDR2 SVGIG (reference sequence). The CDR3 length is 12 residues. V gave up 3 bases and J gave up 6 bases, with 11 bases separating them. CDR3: CAWSNPAQTQYF. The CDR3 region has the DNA TGTGCCTGGAGCAACCCGGCTCAGACCCAGTACTTC.

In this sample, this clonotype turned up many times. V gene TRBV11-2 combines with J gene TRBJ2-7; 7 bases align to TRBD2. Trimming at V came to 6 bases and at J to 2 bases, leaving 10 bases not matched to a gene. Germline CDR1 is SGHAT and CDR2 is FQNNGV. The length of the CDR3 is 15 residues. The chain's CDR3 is CASSKSGVPTYEQYF. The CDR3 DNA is TGTGCCAGCAGTAAGAGCGGGGTACCTACCTACGAGCAGTACTTC. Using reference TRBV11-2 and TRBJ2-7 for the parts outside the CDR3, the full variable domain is EAGVAQSPRYKIIEKRQSVAFWCNPISGHATLYWYQQILGQGPKLLIQFQNNGVVDDSQLPKDRFSAERLKGVDSTLKIQPAKLEDSAVYLCASSKSGVPTYEQYFGPGTRLTVT.

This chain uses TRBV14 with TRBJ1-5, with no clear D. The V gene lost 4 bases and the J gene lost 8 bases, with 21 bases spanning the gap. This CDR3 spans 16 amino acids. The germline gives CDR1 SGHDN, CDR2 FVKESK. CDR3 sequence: CASSPTLRSHQKPQHF. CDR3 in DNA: TGTGCCAGCAGCCCTACCTTACGGAGTCATCAAAAGCCCCAGCATTTT.

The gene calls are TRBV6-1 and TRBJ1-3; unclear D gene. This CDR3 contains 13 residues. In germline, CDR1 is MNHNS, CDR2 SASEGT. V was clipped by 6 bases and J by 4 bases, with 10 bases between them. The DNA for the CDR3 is TGTGCCAGCAGCCCCGACCCCGGAAACACCATATATTTT. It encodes CASSPDPGNTIYF.

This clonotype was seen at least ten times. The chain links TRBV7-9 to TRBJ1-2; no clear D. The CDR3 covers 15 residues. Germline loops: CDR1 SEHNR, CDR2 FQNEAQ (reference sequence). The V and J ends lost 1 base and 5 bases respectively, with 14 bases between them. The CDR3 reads CASSLGRAQAYGYTF. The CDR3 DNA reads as TGTGCCAGCAGCTTAGGTCGGGCGCAGGCTTATGGCTACACCTTC.

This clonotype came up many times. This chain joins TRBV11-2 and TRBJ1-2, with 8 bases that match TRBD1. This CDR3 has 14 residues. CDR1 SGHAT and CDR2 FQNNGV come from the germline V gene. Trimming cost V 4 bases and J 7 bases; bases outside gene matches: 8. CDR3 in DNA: TGTGCCAGCAGCTCGGACAGGGCAGTCTCTGGCTACACCTTC. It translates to CASSSDRAVSGYTF.

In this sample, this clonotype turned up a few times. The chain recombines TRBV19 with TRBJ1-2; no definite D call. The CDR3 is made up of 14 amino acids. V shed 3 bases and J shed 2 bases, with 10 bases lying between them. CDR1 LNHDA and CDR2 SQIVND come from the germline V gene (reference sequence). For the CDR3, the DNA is TGTGCCAGTAGTATCGAGAGGGCCAACTATGGCTACACCTTC. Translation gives CASSIERANYGYTF.

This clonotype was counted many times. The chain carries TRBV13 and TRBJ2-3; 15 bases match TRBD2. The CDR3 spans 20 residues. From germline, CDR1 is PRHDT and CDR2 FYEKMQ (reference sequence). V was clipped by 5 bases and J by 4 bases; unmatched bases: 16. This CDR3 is CASSPLMPGLAGGGADTQYF. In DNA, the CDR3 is TGTGCCAGCAGCCCGCTGATGCCTGGACTAGCGGGGGGGGGAGCAGATACGCAGTATTTT.

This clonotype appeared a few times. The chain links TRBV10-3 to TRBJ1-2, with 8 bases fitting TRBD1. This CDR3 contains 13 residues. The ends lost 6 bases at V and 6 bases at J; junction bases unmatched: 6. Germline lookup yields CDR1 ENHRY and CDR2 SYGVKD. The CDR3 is CAIRTGELNGYTF. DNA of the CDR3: TGTGCCATCAGGACAGGGGAATTAAATGGCTACACCTTC.

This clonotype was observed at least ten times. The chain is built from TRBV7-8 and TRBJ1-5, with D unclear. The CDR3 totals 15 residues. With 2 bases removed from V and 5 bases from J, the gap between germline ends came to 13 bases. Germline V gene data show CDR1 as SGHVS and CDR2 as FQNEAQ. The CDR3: CASSLRKGADQPQHF. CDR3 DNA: TGTGCCAGCAGCTTAAGAAAGGGCGCAGATCAGCCCCAGCATTTT. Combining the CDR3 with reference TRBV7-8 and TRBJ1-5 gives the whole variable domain GAGVSQSPRYKVAKRGQDVALRCDPISGHVSLFWYQQALGQGPEFLTYFQNEAQLDKSGLPSDRFFAERPEGSVSTLKIQRTQQEDSAVYLCASSLRKGADQPQHFGDGTRLSIL.

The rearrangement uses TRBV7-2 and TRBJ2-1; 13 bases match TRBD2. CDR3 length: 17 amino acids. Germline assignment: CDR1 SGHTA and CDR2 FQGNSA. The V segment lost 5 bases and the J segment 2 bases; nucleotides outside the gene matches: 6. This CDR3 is CASSVGGLAGTYNEQFF. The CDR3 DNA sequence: TGTGCCAGCAGCGTAGGGGGACTAGCGGGGACCTACAATGAGCAGTTCTTC.

The CDR3 region has the DNA TGCAGTGCTATATTGGCGAGGGGAGCTAAAAATTCACCCCTCCACTTT. This translates into CSAILARGAKNSPLHF. V and J are TRBV20-1 and TRBJ1-6; tentative D call: TRBD1 (5 bases). Trimming shortened V by 4 bases and J by 7 bases, and 20 bases separated the two germline ends. The CDR3 spans 16 residues. Germline CDR1 reads DFQATT; CDR2 reads SNEGSKA (reference sequence).

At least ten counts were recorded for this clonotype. CDR3 loop: CAWGLPSAYEQYF. CDR3 DNA sequence: TGTGCCTGGGGACTTCCGTCGGCGTACGAGCAGTACTTC. The chain links TRBV30 to TRBJ2-7; tentatively, D is TRBD2 (5 bases). Germline loops: CDR1 GTSNPN, CDR2 SVGIG (reference sequence). Trimming removed 5 bases at V and 4 bases at J, with 15 bases between. The CDR3 has 13 amino acids.

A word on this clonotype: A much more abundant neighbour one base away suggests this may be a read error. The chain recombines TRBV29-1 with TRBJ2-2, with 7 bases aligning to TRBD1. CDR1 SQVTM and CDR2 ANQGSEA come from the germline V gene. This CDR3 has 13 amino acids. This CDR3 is CSVVKQGNGELVF. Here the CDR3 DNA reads TGCAGCGTCGTTAAACAGGGGAACGGGGAGCTGGTTTTT.

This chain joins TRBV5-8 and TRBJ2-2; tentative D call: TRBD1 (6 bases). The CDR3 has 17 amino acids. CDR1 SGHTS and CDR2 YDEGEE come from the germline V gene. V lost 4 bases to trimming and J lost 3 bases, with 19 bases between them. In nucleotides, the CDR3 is TGTGCCAGCAGCCACATAAGGACAGATTGGGACACCGGGGAGCTGTTTTTT. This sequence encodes CASSHIRTDWDTGELFF.

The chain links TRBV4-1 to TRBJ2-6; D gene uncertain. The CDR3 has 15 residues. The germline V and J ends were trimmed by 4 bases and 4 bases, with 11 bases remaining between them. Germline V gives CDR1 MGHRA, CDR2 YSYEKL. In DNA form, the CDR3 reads TGCGCCAGCAGCCGCCCCTTGCCCGGGGCCAACGTCCTGACTTTC. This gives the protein CASSRPLPGANVLTF.

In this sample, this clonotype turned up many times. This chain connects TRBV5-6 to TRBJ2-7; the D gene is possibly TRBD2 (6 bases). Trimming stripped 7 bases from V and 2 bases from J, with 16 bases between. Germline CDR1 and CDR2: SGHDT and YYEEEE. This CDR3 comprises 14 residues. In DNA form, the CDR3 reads TGTGCCAGCCACCTCCATGGAGGGGCCTACGAGCAGTACTTC. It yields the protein CASHLHGGAYEQYF.

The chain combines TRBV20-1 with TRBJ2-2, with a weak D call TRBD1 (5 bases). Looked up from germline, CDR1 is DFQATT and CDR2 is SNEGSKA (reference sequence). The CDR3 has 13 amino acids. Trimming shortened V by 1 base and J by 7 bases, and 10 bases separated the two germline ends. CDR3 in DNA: TGCAGTGCTAGAGTTCAGGGTATCGGGGAGCTGTTTTTT. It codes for CSARVQGIGELFF.

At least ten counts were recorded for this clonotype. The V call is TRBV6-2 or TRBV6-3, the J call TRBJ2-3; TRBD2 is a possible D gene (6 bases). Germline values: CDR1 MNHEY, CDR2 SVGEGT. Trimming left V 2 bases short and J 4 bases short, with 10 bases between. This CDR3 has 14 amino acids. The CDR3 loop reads CASSYGGSPDTQYF. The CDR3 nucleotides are TGTGCCAGCAGTTACGGAGGGTCCCCAGATACGCAGTATTTT.

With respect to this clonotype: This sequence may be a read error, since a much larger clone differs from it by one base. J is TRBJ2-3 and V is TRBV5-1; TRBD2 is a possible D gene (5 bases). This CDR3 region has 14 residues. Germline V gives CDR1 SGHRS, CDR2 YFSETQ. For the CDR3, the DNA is TGCGTCAGCAGCGGACGGTTGAACACAGATACGCAGTATTTT. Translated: CVSSGRLNTDTQYF.

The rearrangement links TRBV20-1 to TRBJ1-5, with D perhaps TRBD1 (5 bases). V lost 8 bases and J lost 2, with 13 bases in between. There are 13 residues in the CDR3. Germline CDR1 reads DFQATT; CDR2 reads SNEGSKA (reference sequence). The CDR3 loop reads CSTSRGGNQPQHF. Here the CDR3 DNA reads TGCAGTACCTCCCGGGGCGGCAATCAGCCCCAGCATTTT.

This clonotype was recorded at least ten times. CDR3 DNA: TGTGCCAGCTCACCGGGAGTGCTCCAAGAGACCCAGTACTTC. Its translation: CASSPGVLQETQYF. V usage is TRBV18 and J usage is TRBJ2-5; D possibly corresponds to TRBD2 (5 bases). The CDR3 is 14 amino acids. V gave up 3 bases and J gave up 1 base, with 9 bases separating them. In germline, CDR1 is KGHSH, CDR2 LQKENI.

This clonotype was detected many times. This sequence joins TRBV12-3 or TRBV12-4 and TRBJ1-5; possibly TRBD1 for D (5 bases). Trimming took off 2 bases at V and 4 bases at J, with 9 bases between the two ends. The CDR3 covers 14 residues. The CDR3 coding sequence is TGTGCCAGCAGTTTATCAGGGTGGAATCAGCCCCAGCATTTT. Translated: CASSLSGWNQPQHF.

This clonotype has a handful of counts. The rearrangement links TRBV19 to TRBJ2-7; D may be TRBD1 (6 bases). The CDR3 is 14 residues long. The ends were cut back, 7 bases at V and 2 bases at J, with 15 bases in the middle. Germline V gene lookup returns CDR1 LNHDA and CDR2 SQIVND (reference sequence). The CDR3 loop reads CASKNNGQPYEQYF. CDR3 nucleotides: TGTGCCAGTAAGAATAACGGACAGCCCTACGAGCAGTACTTC.

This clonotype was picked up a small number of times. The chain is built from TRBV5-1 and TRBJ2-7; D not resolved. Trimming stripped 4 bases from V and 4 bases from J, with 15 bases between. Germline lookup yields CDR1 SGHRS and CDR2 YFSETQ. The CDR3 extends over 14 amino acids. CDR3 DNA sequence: TGCGCCAGCAGCGCAGACTTAGCCGGGTACGAGCAGTACTTC. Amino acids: CASSADLAGYEQYF.